One and the same sample provided the 4 T cell receptor beta chains below, sequenced in a study of T cell changes during pregnancy in multiple sclerosis. This table comes from immunoSEQ multiplex PCR, and its TCRdb copy is limited to in-frame clones, with some not included. The sample has about 55,000 clones, 80% to 90% seen once. The sequences come from CD4+ T cells from peripheral blood mononuclear cells, collected in the first trimester of pregnancy. Receptors originate from a female donor with multiple sclerosis, enrolled in a pregnancy study.

The V call is TRBV7-8, the J call TRBJ2-3; 7 bases agree with TRBD2. Germline CDR1 is SGHVS and CDR2 is FQNEAQ. The V segment lost 8 bases and the J segment 3 bases; nucleotides outside the gene matches: 20. The CDR3 sequence is 18 residues long. CDR3 region: CASWGGLTLADKTDTQYF. The CDR3 DNA reads as TGTGCCAGCTGGGGTGGGCTTACTCTAGCGGATAAAACAGATACGCAGTATTTT.

The chain combines TRBV5-1 with TRBJ2-1; 9 nucleotides line up with TRBD2. Germline V lookup: CDR1 SGHRS, CDR2 YFSETQ. This CDR3 has 15 residues. The junction had 7 bases not matched to a gene; V was cut back by 4 bases and J by 5 bases. The CDR3 DNA follows: TGCGCCAGCAGCCTCGGGACTAGCTTCAACAATGAGCAGTTCTTC. Amino acid sequence: CASSLGTSFNNEQFF.

Written as DNA, the CDR3 is TGTGCCATCAGCCCCCGGAGCACAGATACGCAGTATTTT. Protein sequence: CAISPRSTDTQYF. The chain has TRBV6-1 and TRBJ2-3, with D unclear. The germline gives CDR1 MNHNS, CDR2 SASEGT. The CDR3 sequence is 13 residues long. V dropped 10 bases and J dropped 0 bases, with 11 bases sitting between them.

The chain uses TRBV7-2 and TRBJ1-1, with D unresolved. The CDR3 has 14 amino acids. V lost 2 bases and J 1 base, leaving 8 bases between the germline ends. Per germline, CDR1 SGHTA and CDR2 FQGNSA. For the CDR3, the DNA is TGTGCCAGCAGCTTAAGCGGCCCGAACACTGAAGCTTTCTTT. This codes for CASSLSGPNTEAFF.